The clone carrying this T cell receptor (beta chain) has a count of ten or more. This record comes from a study of regulatory T cells in long-lasting Graves disease. The authors built TCR beta libraries using iRepertoire HTBI primers and Arm-PCR of CDR3 regions. TCRdb re-analysed the multiplex PCR reads in MiXCR, keeping a single row per CDR3 protein. Of 200,000 to 250,000 distinct CDR3 sequences listed, approximately 18% are singletons. V was cut by 1 base and J by 2 bases, with 11 bases left in between. CDR3 size: 15 residues. Germline-derived CDR1 and CDR2 are SGHVS and FQNEAQ. Time point meaning: newly diagnosed GD, antithyroid drugs for less than 3 months. Making the TCR library involved RNA that had been extracted from PBMCs. The same data also went into a second study, on T cells in Graves' hyperthyroidism and ophthalmopathy.

The V and J genes are TRBV7-8 and TRBJ1-2; D unresolved. Sequences were derived from peripheral blood mononuclear cells (PBMCs), sampled at new diagnosis, from a patient treated with antithyroid drugs. This sequence originates from a woman aged 30 to 39 with Graves disease. CDR3 residues: CASSLGSPGNYGYTF. For the CDR3, the DNA is TGTGCCAGCAGCTTAGGTTCCCCCGGGAACTATGGCTACACCTTC.